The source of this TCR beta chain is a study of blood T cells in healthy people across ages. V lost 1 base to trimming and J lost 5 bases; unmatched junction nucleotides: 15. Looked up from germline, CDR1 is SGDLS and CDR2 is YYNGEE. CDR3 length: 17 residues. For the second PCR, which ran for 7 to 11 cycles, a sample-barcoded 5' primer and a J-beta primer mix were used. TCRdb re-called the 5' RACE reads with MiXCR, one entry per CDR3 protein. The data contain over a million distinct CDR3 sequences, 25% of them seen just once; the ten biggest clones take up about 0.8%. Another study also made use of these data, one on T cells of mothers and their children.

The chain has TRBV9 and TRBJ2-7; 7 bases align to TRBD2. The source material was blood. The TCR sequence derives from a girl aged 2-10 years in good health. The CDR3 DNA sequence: TGTGCCAGCAGCGTAAGCCTGACGGCGGAGGGGACTAACGAGCAGTACTTC. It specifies CASSVSLTAEGTNEQYF.